This TCR beta chain is from a study of vaccination effects on CD4 cells after COVID-19. Whole-study context: Sampling occurred a median 72 days post second dose, range 14 to 241. Study-wide points: Clones that were induced by infection or by vaccine showed marked contraction late after vaccination.

Following culture for about 11 days, CD4+ T cells were isolated. The cohort was immunized with two doses of either the BNT162b2 or mRNA-1273 vaccine. The healthy vaccine recipients, who had no prior SARS-CoV-2 infection, showed negative nucleocapsid antibodies. IL-2 medium took the place of half the medium on both days 3 and 7. Germline V gives CDR1 MRHNA, CDR2 SNTAGT. The CDR3 consists of 13 residues. The V end lost 2 bases, the J end lost 3 bases, and 7 bases lay between the germline ends. This clone was recorded a few times. Its antigen is not identified. Generated by immunoSEQ multiplex PCR, the TCRdb table keeps only in-frame clones and is missing some. The sample holds 35,000 to 55,000 clones, over 60% seen once.

The chain employs TRBV6-4 and TRBJ1-2; D ambiguous. The source is a human donor who received a COVID-19 vaccine. Specimen: CD4+ T cells from PBMCs cultured without peptide, collected after COVID-19 vaccination. As DNA, the CDR3 is TGTGCCAGCAGTGACGAGGGCGACTATGGCTACACCTTC. It translates to CASSDEGDYGYTF.